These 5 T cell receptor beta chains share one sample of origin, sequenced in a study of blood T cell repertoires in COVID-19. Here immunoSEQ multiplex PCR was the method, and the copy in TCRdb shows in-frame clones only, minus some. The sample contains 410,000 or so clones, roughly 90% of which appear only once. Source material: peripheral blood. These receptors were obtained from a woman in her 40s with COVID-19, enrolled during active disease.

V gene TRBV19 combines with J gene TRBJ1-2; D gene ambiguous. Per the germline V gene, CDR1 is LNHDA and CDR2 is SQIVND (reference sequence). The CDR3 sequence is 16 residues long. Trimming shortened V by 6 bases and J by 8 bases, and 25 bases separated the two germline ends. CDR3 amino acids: CASSVLEIEFIKGYTF. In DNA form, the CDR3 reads TGTGCCAGTAGCGTTCTTGAGATAGAATTTATAAAAGGCTACACCTTC.

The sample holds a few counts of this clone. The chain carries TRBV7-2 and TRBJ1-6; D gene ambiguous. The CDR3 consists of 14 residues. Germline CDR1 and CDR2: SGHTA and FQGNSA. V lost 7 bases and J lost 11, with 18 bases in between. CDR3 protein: CASIPDLGSPPLHF. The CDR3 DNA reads TGTGCCAGCATCCCGGACTTAGGCAGTCCACCCCTCCACTTT.

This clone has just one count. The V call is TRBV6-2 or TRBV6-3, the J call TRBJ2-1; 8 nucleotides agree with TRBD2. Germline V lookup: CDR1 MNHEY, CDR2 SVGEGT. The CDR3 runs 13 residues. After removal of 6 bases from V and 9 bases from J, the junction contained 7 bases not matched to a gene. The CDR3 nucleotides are TGTGCCAGCAGCCCCCCTGCGGGGGGTGAGCAGTTCTTC. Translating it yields CASSPPAGGEQFF.

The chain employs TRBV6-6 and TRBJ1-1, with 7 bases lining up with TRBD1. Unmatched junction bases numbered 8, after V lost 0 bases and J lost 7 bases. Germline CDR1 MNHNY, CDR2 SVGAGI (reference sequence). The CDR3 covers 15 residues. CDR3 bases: TGTGCCAGCAGTTACTCTAGGGGGCGCTCAAATGAAGCTTTCTTT. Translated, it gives CASSYSRGRSNEAFF.

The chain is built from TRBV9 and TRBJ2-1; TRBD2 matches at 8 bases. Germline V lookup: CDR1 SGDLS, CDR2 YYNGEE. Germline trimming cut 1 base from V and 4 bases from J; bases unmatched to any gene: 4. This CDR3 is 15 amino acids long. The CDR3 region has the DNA TGTGCCAGCAGCGTATCAGCGGGGGATTACAATGAGCAGTTCTTC. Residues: CASSVSAGDYNEQFF.